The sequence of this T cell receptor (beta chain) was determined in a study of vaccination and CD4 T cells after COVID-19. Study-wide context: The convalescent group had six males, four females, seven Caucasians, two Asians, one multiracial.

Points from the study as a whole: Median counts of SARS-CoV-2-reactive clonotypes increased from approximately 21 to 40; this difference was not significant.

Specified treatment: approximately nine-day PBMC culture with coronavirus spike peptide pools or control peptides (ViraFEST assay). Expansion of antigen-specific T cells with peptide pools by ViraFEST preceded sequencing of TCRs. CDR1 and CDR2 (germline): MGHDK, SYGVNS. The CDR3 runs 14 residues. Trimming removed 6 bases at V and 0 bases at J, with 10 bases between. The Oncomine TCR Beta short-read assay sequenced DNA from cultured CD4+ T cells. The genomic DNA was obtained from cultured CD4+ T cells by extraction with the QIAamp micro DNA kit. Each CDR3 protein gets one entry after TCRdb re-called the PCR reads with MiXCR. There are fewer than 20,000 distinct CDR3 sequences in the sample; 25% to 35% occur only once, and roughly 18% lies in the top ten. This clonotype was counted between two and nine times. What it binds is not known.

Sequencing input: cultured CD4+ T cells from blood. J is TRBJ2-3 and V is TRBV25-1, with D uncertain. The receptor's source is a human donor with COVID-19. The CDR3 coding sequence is TGTGCCAGCAGCCCCGCGAGGAGCACAGATACGCAGTATTTT. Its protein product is CASSPARSTDTQYF.